The 16 T cell receptor beta chains below were found in one sample sequenced in a study of blood T cells in healthy people across ages. The second PCR ran about 7 to 12 cycles with a sample-barcoded 5' primer and J-beta primers. TCRdb passed the 5' RACE reads through MiXCR, listing each CDR3 protein once. The data hold about 1.6 million distinct CDR3 sequences, with about 32% observed a single time. Sequenced material: blood. Every receptor here comes from a woman in her twenties or thirties in good health.

The table lists this clonotype with a few counts. The rearrangement joins TRBV27 to TRBJ2-1; TRBD2 matches 8 bases. Germline loops: CDR1 MNHEY, CDR2 SMNVEV (reference sequence). V lost 5 bases and J lost 5; bases outside the gene matches: 8. The CDR3 sequence is 15 residues long. The CDR3: CASSPMGLVNNEQFF. Here the CDR3 DNA reads TGTGCCAGCAGTCCAATGGGACTAGTTAACAATGAGCAGTTCTTC.

This clonotype was detected a few times. The chain employs TRBV20-1 and TRBJ1-4, with D perhaps TRBD1 (5 bases). Trimming left V 6 bases short and J 0 bases short, with 14 bases between. Germline assignment: CDR1 DFQATT and CDR2 SNEGSKA (reference sequence). The CDR3 sequence is 15 residues long. The chain's CDR3 is CSALLGVATNEKLFF. The DNA for the CDR3 is TGCAGTGCCCTCCTAGGGGTGGCAACTAATGAAAAACTGTTTTTT.

The CDR3 coding sequence is TGTGCCAGCAGCCACTACAGGGAGTACTATGGCTACACCTTC. It is translated as CASSHYREYYGYTF. The chain joins TRBV6-6 to TRBJ1-2; a possible D gene is TRBD1 (6 bases). The germline V gene has CDR1 MNHNY and CDR2 SVGAGI (reference sequence). This CDR3 is built from 14 residues. The V end lost 6 bases, the J end lost 3 bases, and 14 bases lay between the germline ends.

This clonotype was seen a handful of times. The V call is TRBV5-1, the J call TRBJ2-4, with a tentative D call TRBD1 (5 bases). The J call may be mistaken, given a closer DNA end match to TRBJ2-7. Germline assignment: CDR1 SGHRS and CDR2 YFSETQ. The CDR3 has 15 amino acids. The CDR3 loop reads CASSSGHKGSHEQYF. The CDR3 DNA reads TGCGCCAGCAGCTCCGGACACAAGGGCAGCCACGAGCAGTACTTC.

This chain joins TRBV6-1 and TRBJ1-5; no clear D. The CDR3 spans 15 residues. CDR1 is MNHNS and CDR2 is SASEGT in the germline V gene. V was pared by 7 bases and J by 0 bases, with 13 bases between. This CDR3 reads CASTQGIYSNQPQHF. CDR3 nucleotide sequence: TGTGCCAGCACCCAAGGAATATATAGCAATCAGCCCCAGCATTTT.

About this clonotype: At one of its ends the junction is not consistent with the germline gene, which may arise from a read error. The gene calls are TRBV6-2 or TRBV6-3 and TRBJ1-1, with D uncertain. In germline, CDR1 is MNHEY, CDR2 SVGEGT. The CDR3 extends over 12 amino acids. DNA of the CDR3: TGTGTCAGCAGTTACTCCTACACTGAAGCTTTCTTT. Translating it yields CVSSYSYTEAFF.

As regards this clonotype: A much larger clone lies a single base off, so this may be a read error. The chain joins TRBV29-1 to TRBJ2-5; the match to TRBD1 covers 7 bases. There are 16 residues in the CDR3. From germline, CDR1 is SQVTM and CDR2 ANQGSEA. The CDR3 nucleotides are TGCAGCGTTGAAGGTACCGGGACAGCCTATCAAGGGACCCAGTACTTC. This sequence encodes CSVEGTGTAYQGTQYF.

This clonotype turned up a few times. One end of the junction fails to match germline, which may point to a read error. The chain uses TRBV20-1 and TRBJ1-1, with no clear D. Germline assignment: CDR1 DFQATT and CDR2 SNEGSKA (reference sequence). This CDR3 region has 14 residues. The CDR3 loop reads CSARERLLNTEAFF. The CDR3 DNA reads TGCAGTGCTCGAGAACGACTCCTGAACACTGAAGCTTTCTTT.

This clonotype was counted only a few times. The CDR3 DNA follows: TGCGCCAGCAGCTGGCTAGCGGGAACCTACAATGAGCAGTTCTTC. It encodes CASSWLAGTYNEQFF. This rearrangement joins TRBV5-1 to TRBJ2-1; 9 bases fit TRBD2. The germline V gene encodes CDR1 SGHRS and CDR2 YFSETQ. Trimming removed 3 bases from V and 2 bases from J; junction bases left unmatched: 3. CDR3 length equals 15 residues. Full variable domain (outside the CDR3, taken from reference TRBV5-1 and TRBJ2-1): KAGVTQTPRYLIKTRGQQVTLSCSPISGHRSVSWYQQTPGQGLQFLFEYFSETQRNKGNFPGRFSGRQFSNSRSEMNVSTLELGDSALYLCASSWLAGTYNEQFFGPGTRLTVL.

This sequence joins TRBV18 and TRBJ2-1; D not resolved. The V gene's germline CDR1 is KGHSH and CDR2 LQKENI. This CDR3 comprises 15 residues. V was cut by 2 bases and J by 2 bases, with 10 bases left in between. CDR3 residues: CASSPSTVAYNEQFF. The CDR3 DNA reads TGTGCCAGCTCACCAAGCACGGTTGCCTACAATGAGCAGTTCTTC.

This clonotype was recorded a few times. The rearrangement links TRBV27 to TRBJ1-1; D is possibly TRBD1 (5 bases). Germline lookup yields CDR1 MNHEY and CDR2 SMNVEV (reference sequence). The CDR3 is 14 amino acids. Between the trimmed V and J ends, which lost 3 bases and 1 base, there was a span of 9 bases. As DNA, the CDR3 is TGTGCCAGCAGTTTGGGACTTTCGAACACTGAAGCTTTCTTT. Amino acids: CASSLGLSNTEAFF.

This clonotype came up many times. The chain is built from TRBV10-3 and TRBJ2-7, with TRBD1 as a possible D gene (6 bases). This CDR3 has 14 amino acids. Germline V gene lookup returns CDR1 ENHRY and CDR2 SYGVKD. Trimming removed 2 bases from V and 3 bases from J, with 11 bases in between. The CDR3 coding sequence is TGTGCCATCAGTGAGCCAGACAGGTTCTACGAGCAGTACTTC. Its translation is CAISEPDRFYEQYF.

Only a few counts were recorded for this clonotype. The gene calls are TRBV20-1 and TRBJ1-1; D gene ambiguous. The germline gives CDR1 DFQATT, CDR2 SNEGSKA (reference sequence). This CDR3 spans 15 amino acids. The V end was cut by 5 bases, the J end by 3 bases, with 19 bases between. The CDR3 DNA sequence: TGCAGTGCTTACGACTTCCAACGTCCGGACACTGAAGCTTTCTTT. Translating gives CSAYDFQRPDTEAFF.

This clonotype was observed a few times. This chain links TRBV6-6 with TRBJ2-7; D is tentatively TRBD1 or TRBD2 (5 bases each). Germline V gene sequence: CDR1 MNHNY, CDR2 SVGAGI (reference sequence). The length of the CDR3 is 15 residues. V lost 6 bases, J lost 2 bases, and 17 bases lay in between. CDR3 amino acids: CASSPLKGTAYEQYF. The DNA of the CDR3 is TGTGCCAGCAGCCCCCTCAAGGGGACGGCCTACGAGCAGTACTTC.

V gene TRBV20-1 combines with J gene TRBJ2-1, with D uncertain. The CDR3 sequence is 15 residues long. The germline V and J ends were trimmed by 6 bases and 0 bases, with 15 bases remaining between them. Germline V gene lookup returns CDR1 DFQATT and CDR2 SNEGSKA (reference sequence). The CDR3 sequence is CSAVARIFSYNEQFF. Written as DNA, the CDR3 is TGCAGTGCAGTGGCTCGGATTTTCTCCTACAATGAGCAGTTCTTC.

As to this clonotype: A clone one base away is much larger, so this may be a read error. The chain recombines TRBV5-1 with TRBJ2-1; the D gene could be TRBD1 or TRBD2 (5 bases each). The germline gives CDR1 SGHRS, CDR2 YFSETQ. The CDR3 extends over 17 amino acids. CDR3 sequence reads: CAGSSHIRDLSSNEQFF. DNA for the CDR3: TGCGCCGGCAGCTCGCATATCCGGGACCTTTCCTCCAATGAGCAGTTCTTC.